Listed below are T cell receptor beta chains from one sample, sequenced in a study of metastatic and nonmetastatic thyroid tumors. TCRdb re-analyzed the PCR reads through MiXCR. This table holds 15,000 or so clones, 13% found once. Material for sequencing was blood. All receptors come from a female donor with papillary thyroid cancer or a benign thyroid nodule (not recorded which). Some clones in this sample may be carry-over from other donors' samples. The CDR3 runs from the conserved cysteine through the conserved F or W. The order of the fields is D gene, clone size, J gene, V gene, CDR3 protein, CDR3 DNA. The D gene is left open where the match is weak. Clone size appears in some rows only: once, few, many, or a class for an expanded clone.

.	.	TRBJ1-5	TRBV6-2/TRBV6-3	CASSYGGVNHPQHF	TGTGCCAGCAGTTACGGCGGTGTCAATCATCCCCAGCATTTT
.	many	TRBJ2-2	TRBV4-2	CASSQDPMDDTGELFF	TGTGCCAGCAGCCAAGACCCGATGGACGACACCGGGGAGCTGTTTTTT
.	many	TRBJ1-3	TRBV15	CATSRGAENTIYF	TGTGCCACCAGCAGAGGGGCGGAAAACACCATATATTTT
.	many	TRBJ1-3	TRBV5-1	CASSPQVNGNTIYF	TGCGCCAGCAGCCCACAGGTGAATGGAAACACCATATATTTT
.	.	TRBJ1-1	TRBV6-1	CANSPRAGRVSEAFF	TGTGCCAACAGTCCCCGTGCAGGGCGGGTATCTGAAGCTTTCTTT
.	few	TRBJ1-2	TRBV6-5	CASSYRTARCGYTF	TGTGCCAGCAGTTACAGGACAGCCCGCTGCGGCTACACCTTC
TRBD1	many	TRBJ2-3	TRBV4-1	CASSQFPQTGAKGTQYF	TGCGCCAGCAGCCAATTCCCTCAGACAGGGGCAAAGGGAACGCAGTATTTT
TRBD2	many	TRBJ2-5	TRBV5-6	CASSLEWVVSGGKETQYF	TGTGCCAGCAGCTTGGAGTGGGTGGTTAGCGGGGGGAAAGAGACCCAGTACTTC
.	.	TRBJ2-7	TRBV20-1	CSAAKPDVNYEQYF	TGCAGTGCTGCTAAACCCGACGTAAACTACGAGCAGTACTTC
.	many	TRBJ2-7	TRBV20-1	CSARGRRVTTYEQYF	TGCAGTGCAAGGGGACGGAGAGTAACAACCTACGAGCAGTACTTC
.	few	TRBJ1-4	TRBV28	CASSLSGVEKLFF	TGTGCCAGCAGTTTAAGCGGGGTTGAAAAACTGTTTTTT
.	many	TRBJ2-1	TRBV7-9	CASSSGAGLGGEQFF	TGTGCCAGCAGTTCAGGGGCAGGTTTGGGCGGTGAGCAGTTCTTC
.	.	TRBJ1-6	TRBV27	CASSLAGPRIDSPLHF	TGTGCCAGCAGTTTAGCAGGGCCGCGTATTGATTCACCCCTCCACTTT
.	.	TRBJ1-6	TRBV7-8	CASSLVPDSPRHF	TGTGCCAGCAGCTTAGTTCCGGATTCACCCCGCCACTTT
.	many	TRBJ1-1	TRBV30	CAWSLGLGTEAFF	TGTGCCTGGAGCCTGGGGCTAGGCACTGAAGCTTTCTTT
.	many	TRBJ2-3	TRBV20-1	CSAIRGTPTDTQYF	TGCAGTGCTATCAGGGGGACTCCCACAGATACGCAGTATTTT
TRBD1	.	TRBJ2-1	TRBV12-3/TRBV12-4	CASSYTGTGYNEQFF	TGTGCCAGCAGTTATACCGGGACAGGATACAATGAGCAGTTCTTC
.	many	TRBJ2-3	TRBV5-1	CASSLAGGGTDTQYF	TGCGCCAGCAGCTTGGCTGGGGGCGGCACAGATACGCAGTATTTT
.	many	TRBJ2-7	TRBV5-6	CASSLGQWPDKYF	TGTGCCAGCAGCTTGGGTCAGTGGCCGGATAAGTACTTC
.	many	TRBJ2-5	TRBV2	CASSYNQETQYF	TGTGCCAGCAGTTACAACCAAGAGACCCAGTACTTC
.	medium-sized	TRBJ1-6	TRBV27	CASSPSGVISYNSPLHF	TGTGCCAGCAGCCCTTCAGGGGTTATCTCCTATAATTCACCCCTCCACTTT
.	many	TRBJ1-5	TRBV4-3	CASSQDEGNQPQHF	TGCGCCAGCAGCCAAGACGAGGGGAATCAGCCCCAGCATTTT
TRBD2	many	TRBJ2-1	TRBV11-1	CASSSPLGLAGGYNEQFF	TGTGCCAGCAGCTCACCACTGGGACTAGCGGGAGGGTACAATGAGCAGTTCTTC
.	many	TRBJ1-1	TRBV11-2	CASSTYASQAFF	TGTGCCAGCAGCACCTACGCTTCCCAGGCTTTCTTT
.	many	TRBJ2-7	TRBV5-1	CASSLGGESYEQYF	TGCGCCAGCAGCTTGGGCGGAGAGTCCTACGAGCAGTACTTC
.	many	TRBJ1-2	TRBV5-1	CASGTLPNYGYTF	TGCGCCAGCGGGACTCTTCCTAACTATGGCTACACCTTC
TRBD2	few	TRBJ2-7	TRBV6-5	CASSYISGNYEQYF	TGTGCCAGCAGTTATATTAGCGGGAACTACGAGCAGTACTTC
.	many	TRBJ2-4	TRBV7-8	CASSLGTGRDIQYF	TGTGCCAGCAGCTTGGGGACCGGGAGAGACATTCAGTACTTC
TRBD1	.	TRBJ1-2	TRBV5-1	CASSLDGTGCDYGYTF	TGCGCCAGCAGCTTGGACGGGACAGGGTGCGACTATGGCTACACCTTC
TRBD1	many	TRBJ2-7	TRBV5-6	CASSLVWTGDHEQYF	TGTGCCAGCAGCTTGGTCTGGACAGGGGACCACGAGCAGTACTTC
.	.	TRBJ1-1	TRBV7-2	CASSLGNIMNTEAFF	TGTGCCAGCAGCTTAGGTAACATAATGAACACAGAAGCTTTCTTT
.	.	TRBJ2-7	TRBV6-2/TRBV6-3	CASSYTRPPLEQYF	TGTGCCAGCAGTTACACTAGACCCCCCCTCGAGCAGTACTTC
.	.	TRBJ1-1	TRBV11-3	CASSSRGGAEAFF	TGTGCCAGCAGTTCTCGTGGGGGGGCTGAAGCTTTCTTT
.	many	TRBJ1-1	TRBV9	CASIPTEDLNTEAFF	TGTGCCAGCATCCCCACCGAAGACCTGAACACTGAAGCTTTCTTT
.	many	TRBJ2-1	TRBV19	CASSIPAYNEQFF	TGTGCCAGTAGTATCCCCGCTTACAATGAGCAGTTCTTC
.	medium-sized	TRBJ1-6	TRBV19	CASSMEGVGSPLHF	TGTGCCAGTAGTATGGAAGGGGTAGGCTCACCCCTCCACTTT
TRBD1	many	TRBJ2-7	TRBV5-1	CASSAGDRSNLGQYF	TGCGCCAGTTCCGCCGGGGACAGGTCGAATTTGGGGCAGTACTTC
.	many	TRBJ1-2	TRBV29-1	CSVNSQGFNYGYTF	TGCAGCGTTAATAGTCAGGGCTTTAACTATGGCTACACCTTC
TRBD1	.	TRBJ2-1	TRBV11-2	CASSTYRGQLDEQFF	TGTGCCAGCAGCACATACAGGGGGCAATTGGATGAGCAGTTCTTC